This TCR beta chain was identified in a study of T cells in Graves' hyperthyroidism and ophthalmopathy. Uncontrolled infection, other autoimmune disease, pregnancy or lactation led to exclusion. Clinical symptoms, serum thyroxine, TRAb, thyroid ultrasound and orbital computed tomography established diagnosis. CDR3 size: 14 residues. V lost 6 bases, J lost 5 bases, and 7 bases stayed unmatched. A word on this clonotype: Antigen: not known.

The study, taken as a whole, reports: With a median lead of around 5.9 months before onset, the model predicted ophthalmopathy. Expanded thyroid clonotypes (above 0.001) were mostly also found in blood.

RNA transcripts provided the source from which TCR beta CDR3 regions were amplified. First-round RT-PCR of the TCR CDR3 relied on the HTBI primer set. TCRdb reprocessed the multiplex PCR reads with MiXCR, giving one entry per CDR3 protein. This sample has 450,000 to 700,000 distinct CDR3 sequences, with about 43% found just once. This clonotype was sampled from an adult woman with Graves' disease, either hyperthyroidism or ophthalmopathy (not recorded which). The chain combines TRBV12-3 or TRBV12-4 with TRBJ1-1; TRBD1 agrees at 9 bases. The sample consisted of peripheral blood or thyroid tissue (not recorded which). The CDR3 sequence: CASRSGQGKTEAFF. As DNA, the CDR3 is TGTGCCAGCAGATCGGGACAGGGTAAAACTGAAGCTTTCTTT.